A selection of T cell receptor beta chains follows, all from one sample in a study of cytomegalovirus exposure and HLA in healthy donors. Generated by immunoSEQ multiplex PCR, the TCRdb table keeps only in-frame clones and is missing some. The sample records more than 50,000 clones, 70% being singletons. Sequencing was performed on PBMCs. Receptors were obtained from a woman aged 55 to 70 in good health and CMV-seropositive. Each CDR3 is given with its conserved first and last residue. Each record gives: clone size, J gene, D gene, V gene, CDR3 DNA, CDR3 protein. A D gene is named only where the DNA matches it firmly. Not all rows give a size; the values are once, few, many and, for expanded clones, a class.

clone_size: few; j_call: TRBJ2-1; d_call: NA; v_call: TRBV6-1; cdr3_nt: TGTGCCAGCAGTACCGGGTCAGGGGAGACTGAGCAGTTCTTC; cdr3_aa: CASSTGSGETEQFF
clone_size: NA; j_call: TRBJ1-1; d_call: NA; v_call: TRBV5-1; cdr3_nt: TGCGCCAGCAGCTTAAGAGGCACCCTCAACACTGAAGCTTTCTTT; cdr3_aa: CASSLRGTLNTEAFF
clone_size: NA; j_call: TRBJ1-2; d_call: NA; v_call: TRBV7-2; cdr3_nt: TGTGCCAGCAGTAGATCCCTGGGCTACACCTTC; cdr3_aa: CASSRSLGYTF
clone_size: NA; j_call: TRBJ1-4; d_call: NA; v_call: TRBV7-9; cdr3_nt: TGTGCCAGCAGCCGGCCGGGACTTGCTAATGAAAAACTGTTTTTT; cdr3_aa: CASSRPGLANEKLFF
clone_size: once; j_call: TRBJ2-5; d_call: TRBD1; v_call: TRBV6-5; cdr3_nt: TGTGCCAGCAGTTACTCGGACAGGGTTGTTGAGACCCAGTACTTC; cdr3_aa: CASSYSDRVVETQYF
clone_size: NA; j_call: TRBJ2-4; d_call: NA; v_call: TRBV7-9; cdr3_nt: TGTTCCAGCAGCCAACAGGCCACCCTAGCCAAAAACATTCAGTACTTC; cdr3_aa: CSSSQQATLAKNIQYF
clone_size: NA; j_call: TRBJ2-2; d_call: TRBD2; v_call: TRBV7-9; cdr3_nt: TGTTCCAGCAGCTTGCGGGGGGGCACAACCGGGGAGCTGTTTTTT; cdr3_aa: CSSSLRGGTTGELFF
clone_size: NA; j_call: TRBJ2-1; d_call: NA; v_call: TRBV10-3; cdr3_nt: TGTGCCATCAGTGGGGCCTTGGAGCAGTTCTTC; cdr3_aa: CAISGALEQFF
clone_size: NA; j_call: TRBJ2-3; d_call: TRBD1; v_call: TRBV5-1; cdr3_nt: TGCGCCAGCAGCTCGGGACAGCAGAAAACAGATACGCAGTATTTT; cdr3_aa: CASSSGQQKTDTQYF
clone_size: NA; j_call: TRBJ2-3; d_call: TRBD2; v_call: TRBV9; cdr3_nt: TGTGCCAGCAGCGTGGGACTAGCGGGGTTACACACAGATACGCAGTATTTT; cdr3_aa: CASSVGLAGLHTDTQYF
clone_size: NA; j_call: TRBJ2-7; d_call: TRBD1; v_call: TRBV4-3; cdr3_nt: TGCGCCAGCAGCCAGGCTCCGGGGGGACAGGGGGCTGGGATGTACTTC; cdr3_aa: CASSQAPGGQGAGMYF
clone_size: NA; j_call: TRBJ1-3; d_call: TRBD1; v_call: TRBV18; cdr3_nt: TGTGCCAGCTCACCGACAGGGCAACAGGGAAACACCATATATTTT; cdr3_aa: CASSPTGQQGNTIYF
clone_size: NA; j_call: TRBJ2-2; d_call: TRBD2; v_call: TRBV5-4; cdr3_nt: TGTGCCAGCAGCTTGGCCTCCGGGGGGGGCGGCGGGGAGCTGTTTTTT; cdr3_aa: CASSLASGGGGGELFF
clone_size: NA; j_call: TRBJ1-1; d_call: TRBD1; v_call: TRBV29-1; cdr3_nt: TGCAGCGTTGTCCCGCTCCCTGGGACAGTCCAGGCTAACACTGAAGCTTTCTTT; cdr3_aa: CSVVPLPGTVQANTEAFF
clone_size: NA; j_call: TRBJ1-2; d_call: NA; v_call: TRBV7-9; cdr3_nt: TGTGCCAGCAGCTTACCACTAAACTATGGCTACACCTTC; cdr3_aa: CASSLPLNYGYTF
clone_size: NA; j_call: TRBJ1-2; d_call: TRBD1; v_call: TRBV6-6; cdr3_nt: TGTGCCAGCGTACCTCGACAGGGGTACGTCGGCTACACCTTC; cdr3_aa: CASVPRQGYVGYTF
clone_size: NA; j_call: TRBJ1-2; d_call: NA; v_call: TRBV7-2; cdr3_nt: TGTGCCAGCAGCTTAAGAGGGGGAACCATGGGCTATGGCTACACCTTC; cdr3_aa: CASSLRGGTMGYGYTF
clone_size: NA; j_call: TRBJ2-7; d_call: NA; v_call: TRBV6-6; cdr3_nt: TGTGCCAGCAACCGCAGGGGAGTGTCGTACGAGCAGTACTTC; cdr3_aa: CASNRRGVSYEQYF
clone_size: NA; j_call: TRBJ1-5; d_call: NA; v_call: TRBV5-1; cdr3_nt: TGCGCCAGCAGCCGCGGGACGGTAGGAGAGCCCCAGCATTTT; cdr3_aa: CASSRGTVGEPQHF
clone_size: once; j_call: TRBJ2-2; d_call: NA; v_call: TRBV6-5; cdr3_nt: TGTGCCAGCAGCCTTAGGGACTTAAACACCGGGGAGCTGTTTTTT; cdr3_aa: CASSLRDLNTGELFF
clone_size: NA; j_call: TRBJ2-5; d_call: TRBD2; v_call: TRBV5-1; cdr3_nt: TGCGCCAGCAGCTTGGGTCCGACTAGCCAGCTTGGGGAGACCCAGTACTTC; cdr3_aa: CASSLGPTSQLGETQYF
clone_size: NA; j_call: TRBJ1-1; d_call: NA; v_call: TRBV18; cdr3_nt: TGTGCCAGCTCACCACCTTCGGGGGGCAAAGAGACTGAAGCTTTCTTT; cdr3_aa: CASSPPSGGKETEAFF
clone_size: NA; j_call: TRBJ2-5; d_call: NA; v_call: TRBV5-6; cdr3_nt: TGTGCCAGCAGCTTGGCGTGGGCGTGGGAGACCCAGTACTTC; cdr3_aa: CASSLAWAWETQYF